The 18 T cell receptor beta chains presented below share a single source sample, sequenced in a study of early T cells in non-severe SARS-CoV-2 infection. MiXCR, run by TCRdb on the 5' RACE reads, gives a single entry per CDR3 protein. The sample yields around 77,000 distinct CDR3 sequences, around 10% seen once. The material sequenced was whole blood, taken at baseline. These receptors all stem from an adult who was a healthcare worker with PCR-confirmed SARS-CoV-2 infection or an uninfected control (not recorded which). The donor label of this sample is uncertain.

The chain carries TRBV7-2 and TRBJ2-3; 9 bases fit TRBD2. The germline CDR1 and CDR2 sequences are SGHTA and FQGNSA. V trimming: 4 bases; J trimming: 3 bases; junction bases outside the gene matches: 8. The CDR3 length is 16 residues. The CDR3 sequence is CASSSGSGGNTDTQYF. The CDR3 nucleotides read TGTGCCAGCAGCTCAGGGAGCGGGGGGAATACAGATACGCAGTATTTT.

The sample holds a few counts of this clonotype. This chain connects TRBV20-1 to TRBJ1-2; no firm D call. The CDR3 totals 12 residues. The V end was cut by 5 bases, the J end by 0 bases, with 7 bases between. CDR1 DFQATT and CDR2 SNEGSKA come from the germline V gene (reference sequence). CDR3 residues: CSAPRANYGYTF. DNA of the CDR3: TGCAGTGCTCCCCGAGCTAACTATGGCTACACCTTC.

The chain links TRBV7-8 to TRBJ1-2; D possibly corresponds to TRBD1 (6 bases). The V and J ends lost 1 base and 3 bases respectively, with 12 bases between them. The CDR3 spans 15 residues. From germline, CDR1 is SGHVS and CDR2 FQNEAQ. CDR3 sequence (DNA): TGTGCCAGCAGCTTAGTGGTTGGGACATACTATGGCTACACCTTC. Its translation is CASSLVVGTYYGYTF.

This clonotype was observed many times. This chain uses TRBV7-3 with TRBJ2-2; tentatively, D is TRBD2 (5 bases). The CDR3 runs 16 residues. From germline, CDR1 is SGHTA and CDR2 FQGTGA. Trimming shortened V by 4 bases and J by 2 bases, and 14 bases separated the two germline ends. The CDR3 DNA is TGTGCCAGCAGCTCCCTCGGACTTTCTAACACCGGGGAGCTGTTTTTT. Protein: CASSSLGLSNTGELFF.

This clonotype was picked up a small number of times. V usage is TRBV12-3 or TRBV12-4 and J usage is TRBJ2-4; D might be TRBD1 (5 bases). V was cut by 1 base and J by 3 bases, with 13 bases left in between. This CDR3 region has 16 residues. The CDR3 reads CASSLGQGLGKNIQYF. CDR3 DNA sequence: TGTGCCAGCAGTTTAGGCCAGGGCTTGGGCAAAAACATTCAGTACTTC.

The V gene is TRBV18, the J gene TRBJ2-5; 10 bases line up with TRBD2. The CDR3 consists of 15 residues. Germline V gene lookup returns CDR1 KGHSH and CDR2 LQKENI. V dropped 5 bases and J dropped 4; count of bases not matched to a gene: 7. This chain's CDR3 is CASSSLTSGLETQYF. The CDR3 DNA is TGTGCCAGCTCATCACTGACTAGCGGGTTAGAGACCCAGTACTTC.

The rearrangement links TRBV29-1 to TRBJ1-3; D is ambiguous. Trimming pared 4 bases from V and 7 bases from J, leaving 11 bases between. CDR1 is SQVTM and CDR2 is ANQGSEA in the germline V gene. The CDR3 is made up of 12 amino acids. The CDR3 sequence: CSVGSPGNTIYF. DNA of the CDR3: TGCAGCGTTGGCAGTCCGGGGAACACCATATATTTT.

A note on this clonotype: Compared with germline, one end of the junction differs, possibly owing to a read error. The rearrangement links TRBV3-1 to TRBJ2-1; 7 bases are shared with TRBD2. The CDR3 sequence is 16 residues long. Germline V gives CDR1 LGHDT, CDR2 YNNKEL (reference sequence). The CDR3 here is CDSSPLSGGTRDEQFF. The CDR3 coding sequence is TGTGACAGCAGCCCGTTATCGGGGGGAACCCGCGATGAGCAGTTCTTC.

This clonotype was observed a handful of times. The chain recombines TRBV6-6 with TRBJ1-2, with 8 bases that match TRBD1. This CDR3 region has 15 residues. The germline gives CDR1 MNHNY, CDR2 SVGAGI (reference sequence). Trimming took 6 bases from V and 5 from J; bases not matched to a gene: 11. The CDR3 here is CASSREHRGRYGYTF. The CDR3 DNA follows: TGTGCCAGCAGCCGAGAACACAGGGGGAGGTATGGCTACACCTTC.

In its sample, this clonotype was seen a few times. The chain employs TRBV7-6 and TRBJ2-2, with D unclear. The CDR3 covers 13 residues. CDR1 is SGHVS, CDR2 FNYEAQ, per germline. Trimming took 3 bases from V and 6 from J, leaving 8 bases between them. DNA for the CDR3: TGTGCCAGCAGCTTGATGGGTCCCGGGGAGCTGTTTTTT. Its protein is CASSLMGPGELFF.

This clonotype was seen more than once but under ten times. The chain carries TRBV11-2 and TRBJ1-4; D possibly corresponds to TRBD1 (5 bases). The germline V gene encodes CDR1 SGHAT and CDR2 FQNNGV. The CDR3 contains 16 residues. Trimming stripped 5 bases from V and 4 bases from J, with 17 bases between. The CDR3 bases are TGTGCCAGCAGCCAGACGTTGGGACGGCTTAATGAAAAACTGTTTTTT. Amino acids: CASSQTLGRLNEKLFF.

This clonotype was seen many times. This chain uses TRBV19 with TRBJ1-5, with 7 nucleotides matching TRBD1. The CDR3 length is 14 residues. The germline V gene encodes CDR1 LNHDA and CDR2 SQIVND (reference sequence). V shed 6 bases and J 7 bases; nucleotides not matched to a gene: 9. In DNA, the CDR3 is TGTGCCAGTAGCCCTGACAGGGTTGGCCAGCCCCAGCATTTT. This translates into CASSPDRVGQPQHF. Full variable domain (missing parts from reference TRBV19 and TRBJ1-5): DGGITQSPKYLFRKEGQNVTLSCEQNLNHDAMYWYRQDPGQGLRLIYYSQIVNDFQKGDIAEGYSVSREKKESFPLTVTSAQKNPTAFYLCASSPDRVGQPQHFGDGTRLSIL.

This rearrangement joins TRBV14 to TRBJ1-1; tentative D call: TRBD1 (5 bases). The CDR3 is 13 amino acids. The germline V gene encodes CDR1 SGHDN and CDR2 FVKESK. The V and J ends lost 4 bases and 6 bases respectively, with 12 bases between them. The CDR3: CASSRVGASEAFF. DNA of the CDR3: TGTGCCAGCAGCCGAGTTGGGGCCTCTGAAGCTTTCTTT.

In its sample, this clonotype was seen a few times. This CDR3 reads CASSEAGGVFF. The CDR3 DNA is TGTGCCAGCAGTGAGGCGGGAGGGGTGTTCTTC. The chain combines TRBV2 with TRBJ2-1, with 9 bases matching TRBD2. This CDR3 is built from 11 residues. Trimming took 3 bases from V and 15 from J; bases not matched to a gene: 3. The germline V gene encodes CDR1 SNHLY and CDR2 FYNNEI.

As concerns this clonotype: The DNA is left out, because the CDR3 cannot be placed on it with certainty; the CDR3 is given as TCRdb lists it. The V call is TRBV11-3, the J call TRBJ2-7; the table's D call, TRBD1, has no DNA check behind it. Germline loops: CDR1 SGHNT, CDR2 YENEEA. The CDR3 is 13 amino acids in total, end residues counted. CDR3 protein: CASSLVGSGAEYF.

The chain has TRBV11-2 and TRBJ2-5; D is undetermined. CDR1 and CDR2 (germline): SGHAT, FQNNGV. The CDR3 loop spans 12 amino acids. V shed 1 base and J shed 6 bases, with 6 bases lying between them. The CDR3 sequence is CASSLVIQTQYF. In nucleotides, the CDR3 is TGTGCCAGCAGCTTAGTAATTCAGACCCAGTACTTC.

This clonotype was counted a few times. The chain has TRBV20-1 and TRBJ2-7; maybe TRBD1 (5 bases). Looked up from germline, CDR1 is DFQATT and CDR2 is SNEGSKA (reference sequence). V gave up 6 bases and J gave up 1 base, with 13 bases separating them. CDR3 length equals 13 residues. CDR3 residues: CSAKARDSYEQYF. In nucleotides, the CDR3 is TGCAGTGCCAAAGCCAGGGATTCCTACGAGCAGTACTTC.

There are a few counts of this clonotype. The V and J genes are TRBV29-1 and TRBJ2-3, with 11 bases identical to TRBD2. In germline, CDR1 is SQVTM, CDR2 ANQGSEA. The CDR3 length is 15 residues. V lost 6 bases to trimming and J lost 0 bases; unmatched junction nucleotides: 5. DNA of the CDR3: TGCAGCGTCGGGGGACTAGCGGTTAGCACAGATACGCAGTATTTT. Amino acid sequence: CSVGGLAVSTDTQYF.